This is a list of T cell receptor beta chains from one sample in a study of T cells after yellow fever vaccination. Each CDR3 protein gets one entry after TCRdb re-called the 5' RACE reads with MiXCR. The table has roughly 310,000 distinct CDR3 sequences, about 3.5% seen once. Sequenced material: PBMCs, taken on the day of the yellow fever booster vaccination. These receptors were obtained from a man between 18 and 29 years old who received the YFV17D yellow fever vaccine. CDR3s include the opening cysteine and the closing phenylalanine or tryptophan. The D gene is left open where the match is weak. Rows give clone size only sometimes, using once, few, many, or a class for an expanded clone.

>TRBV5-1|TRBJ1-1|many|.
CASSLDPAGLTKAFF
TGCGCCAGCAGCTTGGATCCCGCTGGCCTCACTAAAGCTTTCTTT
>TRBV5-4|TRBJ2-1|few|TRBD2
CASSQAGGPQNEQFF
TGTGCCAGCAGCCAAGCGGGGGGGCCGCAGAATGAGCAGTTCTTC
>TRBV4-3|TRBJ2-6|.|.
CASSLLRGLLTGANVLTF
TGCGCCAGCAGCCTACTACGGGGGCTCCTAACTGGGGCCAACGTCCTGACTTTC
>TRBV20-1|TRBJ1-1|many|TRBD1
CSAKLTGGGTEAFF
TGCAGTGCTAAATTAACAGGGGGCGGAACTGAAGCTTTCTTT
>TRBV5-1|TRBJ2-1|.|TRBD1
CASSLGQGEYNEQFF
TGCGCCAGCAGCTTGGGGCAGGGGGAGTACAATGAGCAGTTCTTC
>TRBV7-2|TRBJ2-2|.|TRBD2
CASSPSSGGASGELFF
TGTGCCAGCAGCCCGTCTAGCGGGGGGGCCTCCGGGGAGCTGTTTTTT
>TRBV2|TRBJ2-3|.|TRBD2
CASSENGGGLDTQYF
TGTGCCAGCAGTGAGAATGGCGGGGGATTAGATACGCAGTATTTT
>TRBV7-9|TRBJ2-2|.|.
CASSDRESGELFF
TGTGCCAGCAGCGACAGAGAAAGCGGGGAGCTGTTTTTT
>TRBV21-1|TRBJ1-5|many|.
CASSRKSGRGNHQPQHF
TGTGCCAGCAGCAGAAAATCGGGACGTGGGAATCATCAGCCCCAGCATTTT
>TRBV12-3/TRBV12-4|TRBJ2-5|many|.
CASSFAAYQETQYF
TGTGCCAGCAGTTTTGCAGCGTACCAAGAGACCCAGTACTTC
>TRBV7-9|TRBJ2-5|many|TRBD2
CASSLAGGETQYF
TGTGCCAGCAGCTTAGCCGGGGGGGAGACCCAGTACTTC
>TRBV20-1|TRBJ2-1|.|TRBD1
CSARTGVYEQFF
TGCAGTGCTAGGACAGGGGTCTATGAGCAGTTCTTC
>TRBV18|TRBJ2-6|.|.
CASSPQAGPGWANVLTF
TGTGCCAGCTCACCACAGGCAGGGCCGGGCTGGGCCAACGTCCTGACTTTC
>TRBV15|TRBJ2-5|.|.
CATSNKPLDSPDQETQYF
TGTGCCACCAGCAACAAGCCCCTCGACAGCCCGGACCAAGAGACCCAGTACTTC
>TRBV10-3|TRBJ1-1|few|.
CAISESGLREDTEAFF
TGTGCCATCAGTGAGTCGGGGCTGCGCGAGGACACTGAAGCTTTCTTT
>TRBV20-1|TRBJ2-3|.|TRBD2
CSARHWTSGGPAQYF
TGCAGTGCTAGGCATTGGACTAGCGGGGGCCCTGCGCAGTATTTT
>TRBV9|TRBJ1-2|few|TRBD1
CASSAGRGQRYTF
TGTGCCAGCAGCGCGGGCAGGGGGCAACGCTACACCTTC
>TRBV7-2|TRBJ1-2|many|.
CASSPGQTVNYGYTF
TGTGCCAGCAGCCCCGGACAGACCGTTAACTATGGCTACACCTTC
>TRBV21-1|TRBJ2-4|many|.
CASSNGGSISKNIQYF
TGTGCCAGCAGCAATGGAGGGAGTATAAGCAAAAACATTCAGTACTTC
>TRBV4-1|TRBJ2-5|.|.
CASSPRTQPETQYF
TGCGCCAGCAGCCCTCGGACCCAACCAGAGACCCAGTACTTC
>TRBV12-3/TRBV12-4|TRBJ2-3|many|TRBD2
CASSRGGAGADTQYF
TGTGCCAGCAGCCGCGGGGGGGCCGGCGCAGATACGCAGTATTTT
>TRBV5-1|TRBJ1-1|many|.
CASGMTLNTEAFF
TGCGCCAGCGGGATGACTTTGAACACTGAAGCTTTCTTT
>TRBV24-1|TRBJ2-1|many|TRBD1
CATSRQGAYNEQFF
TGTGCCACCAGCAGACAGGGGGCCTACAATGAGCAGTTCTTC
>TRBV5-5|TRBJ1-6|.|.
CASSLGPRLYNSPLHF
TGTGCCAGCAGCCTAGGACCGAGGCTGTATAATTCACCCCTCCACTTT
>TRBV12-3/TRBV12-4|TRBJ2-2|few|.
CASEVGGKNTGELFF
TGTGCCAGCGAGGTCGGGGGCAAGAACACCGGGGAGCTGTTTTTT
>TRBV7-9|TRBJ1-1|many|.
CAPWAVGNTEAFF
TGTGCCCCTTGGGCGGTAGGTAACACTGAAGCTTTCTTT
>TRBV5-1|TRBJ2-5|many|.
CASRSQEFQETQYF
TGCGCCAGCAGATCACAGGAATTCCAAGAGACCCAGTACTTC
>TRBV12-3/TRBV12-4|TRBJ1-3|.|.
CASSFGGQNTIYF
TGTGCCAGCAGTTTCGGAGGACAAAACACCATATATTTT
>TRBV6-2/TRBV6-3|TRBJ2-7|many|TRBD1
CASSRTGSNSYEQYF
TGTGCCAGCAGCAGGACAGGATCGAATTCCTACGAGCAGTACTTC
>TRBV27|TRBJ2-7|few|.
CASSPDGGYEQYF
TGTGCCAGCAGCCCTGACGGGGGCTACGAGCAGTACTTC
>TRBV29-1|TRBJ2-5|many|.
CSVGWAQETQYF
TGCAGCGTTGGGTGGGCCCAAGAGACCCAGTACTTC
>TRBV6-5|TRBJ2-5|few|.
CASSPTDPFGETQYF
TGTGCCAGCAGCCCCACCGACCCCTTCGGGGAGACCCAGTACTTC
>TRBV9|TRBJ2-1|.|.
CASSVATAYNEQFF
TGTGCCAGCAGCGTAGCGACCGCGTACAATGAGCAGTTCTTC
>TRBV12-3/TRBV12-4|TRBJ1-1|few|.
CASSFGWGNTEAFF
TGTGCCAGCAGTTTCGGATGGGGCAACACTGAAGCTTTCTTT
>TRBV11-3|TRBJ2-2|many|.
CASSLRGPTGELFF
TGTGCCAGCAGCTTAAGGGGACCCACCGGGGAGCTGTTTTTT
>TRBV4-2|TRBJ2-5|.|TRBD2
CASSQDTSGGQETQYF
TGTGCCAGCAGCCAAGATACTAGCGGGGGACAAGAGACCCAGTACTTC
>TRBV27|TRBJ1-2|many|.
CASSLEGFYGYTF
TGTGCCAGCAGTTTAGAGGGTTTCTATGGCTACACCTTC
>TRBV7-9|TRBJ2-3|many|TRBD2
CASSSQTSGGPDTQYF
TGTGCCAGCAGTTCCCAGACTAGCGGGGGTCCAGATACGCAGTATTTT
>TRBV10-3|TRBJ2-3|many|.
CAIGTGTDTQYF
TGTGCCATCGGGACGGGCACAGATACGCAGTATTTT
>TRBV7-6|TRBJ1-2|few|TRBD1
CASSFEGAGYTF
TGTGCCAGCAGCTTCGAGGGGGCAGGCTACACCTTC
>TRBV19|TRBJ2-2|few|.
CASSGRTVAENTGELFF
TGTGCCAGTAGCGGCCGGACGGTGGCGGAAAACACCGGGGAGCTGTTTTTT